This paragraph covers one TCR beta chain sequence. Its antigen is unknown. This sample was included in a study of T cell repertoires in cytomegalovirus infection. TCRdb called the reads again in MiXCR, with one record for every CDR3 protein. The data hold about 63,000 distinct CDR3 sequences, with around 21% observed a single time. The CDR3 is 12 residues long. Germline V gene sequence: CDR1 MNHEY, CDR2 SVGEGT. The V and J ends lost 3 bases and 8 bases respectively, with 8 bases between them. The chain carries TRBV6-2 or TRBV6-3 and TRBJ2-1; no firm D call. This TCR came from a human donor in good health (CMV status not recorded). Some clones in this sample may be carry-over from other donors' samples. Sequenced material: CD8+ T cells from cultured PBMCs, taken from culture after CMV antigen stimulation. The CDR3, as DNA: TGTGCCAGCAGTTATCCAGCTTATGAGCAGTTCTTC. It yields the protein CASSYPAYEQFF.